The 12 T cell receptor beta chains reported below all come from one sample, sequenced in a study of beta chain features in type 1 diabetes. Sequencing targeted expressed TCRB transcripts, as all isolated RNA had been reverse transcribed. Clones were sequenced by immunoSEQ multiplex PCR, and TCRdb holds only the in-frame ones, with some missing. The repertoire holds under 300,000 clones, with over 11% as singletons. No antigen has been assigned to these receptors. Notes on the study in general: Within each of all four CD4+ subsets, Type 1 diabetes patients had TCRB CDR3s that were moderately but significantly shorter.

The specimen was naive CD4+ T cells from blood. The source of these receptors is a man aged 25-45 years with type 1 diabetes.

This clone was picked up a small number of times. The chain couples TRBV27 to TRBJ1-1; D might be TRBD1 (6 bases). Trimming removed 5 bases at V and 1 base at J, with 11 bases between. Germline V gene lookup returns CDR1 MNHEY and CDR2 SMNVEV (reference sequence). The length of the CDR3 is 14 residues. CDR3 coding DNA: TGTGCCAGCAGTCGAAGGACAGAGAACACTGAAGCTTTCTTT. It specifies CASSRRTENTEAFF.

J is TRBJ1-1 and V is TRBV7-9, with a tentative D call TRBD1 (6 bases). With 7 bases removed from V and 2 bases from J, the gap between germline ends came to 11 bases. Looked up from germline, CDR1 is SEHNR and CDR2 is FQNEAQ (reference sequence). The CDR3 is made up of 13 amino acids. In DNA form, the CDR3 reads TGTGCCAGCACCCGGGGGGCCAACACTGAAGCTTTCTTT. Protein sequence: CASTRGANTEAFF.

This chain links TRBV13 with TRBJ2-1; 7 bases align to TRBD1. V lost 3 bases to trimming and J lost 3 bases; unmatched junction nucleotides: 5. Germline CDR1 is PRHDT and CDR2 is FYEKMQ (reference sequence). This CDR3 has 15 residues. The CDR3 DNA follows: TGTGCCAGCAGCTTCCGACAGGGACGCTACAATGAGCAGTTCTTC. Its translation is CASSFRQGRYNEQFF.

A few counts support this clone. Other nucleotide sequences in the sample specify the same CDR3. The rearrangement links TRBV9 to TRBJ1-5; D call uncertain. Germline CDR1 is SGDLS and CDR2 is YYNGEE. The CDR3 has 13 amino acids. V lost 0 bases and J lost 6, with 7 bases in between. CDR3 region: CASSVDSGQPQHF. DNA of the CDR3: TGTGCCAGCAGCGTAGACTCAGGTCAGCCCCAGCATTTT.

The chain combines TRBV5-4 with TRBJ2-2, with a possible D match to TRBD2 (5 bases). This CDR3 contains 13 residues. Germline V gene data show CDR1 as SGHNT and CDR2 as YYREEE (reference sequence). V lost 1 base and J 7 bases, leaving 8 bases between the germline ends. CDR3 sequence: CASSLQGGGELFF. The CDR3 DNA follows: TGTGCCAGCAGCTTGCAAGGAGGCGGGGAGCTGTTTTTT.

A few counts support this clone. The chain couples TRBV11-2 to TRBJ1-2; 12 positions match TRBD1. The CDR3 covers 14 residues. Germline values: CDR1 SGHAT, CDR2 FQNNGV. Trimming took 5 bases from V and 7 from J; bases not matched to a gene: 5. The chain's CDR3 is CASSRGQGASGYTF. CDR3 DNA sequence: TGTGCCAGCAGCAGGGGACAGGGGGCCAGTGGCTACACCTTC.

This sequence joins TRBV7-2 and TRBJ2-2; the match to TRBD1 covers 8 bases. The V gene's germline CDR1 is SGHTA and CDR2 FQGNSA. Losses at the gene ends were 1 base for V and 6 bases for J; bases not matched to a gene: 7. The CDR3 extends over 16 amino acids. CDR3 region: CASSLGTGIVAGELFF. The CDR3 DNA sequence: TGTGCCAGCAGCTTAGGGACAGGGATCGTCGCCGGGGAGCTGTTTTTT.

This clone was seen more than once but under ten times. V usage is TRBV12-5 and J usage is TRBJ2-3, with D possibly matching TRBD1 (5 bases). CDR1 and CDR2 from the germline V gene are LGHNT and FRNRAP. V was cut by 1 base and J by 2 bases, with 10 bases left in between. The length of the CDR3 is 15 residues. As DNA, the CDR3 is TGTGCTAGTGGTTTGGACCGACAGTACACAGATACGCAGTATTTT. Translated, it gives CASGLDRQYTDTQYF.

This clone was seen a handful of times. The chain links TRBV5-1 to TRBJ2-6; D unresolved. Trimming took off 6 bases at V and 0 bases at J, with 10 bases between the two ends. This CDR3 is 15 amino acids long. CDR1 is SGHRS, CDR2 YFSETQ, per germline. CDR3 nucleotides: TGCGCCAGCAAACTTAGCCTCTCTGGGGCCAACGTCCTGACTTTC. It is translated as CASKLSLSGANVLTF.

The rearrangement uses TRBV9 and TRBJ1-1; a weak D match, TRBD1 (6 bases). The CDR3 is 13 amino acids. The germline V and J ends were trimmed by 2 bases and 11 bases, with 16 bases remaining between them. Germline CDR1 reads SGDLS; CDR2 reads YYNGEE. The DNA for the CDR3 is TGTGCCAGCAGCGTGGGGGGGGCCCTGCCCGCTTTCTTT. It yields the protein CASSVGGALPAFF.

This clone appeared a few times. Other DNA sequences in this sample translate to the same CDR3. For the CDR3, the DNA is TGCGCCAGCAGCTCCGACACTGAAGCTTTCTTT. Protein product: CASSSDTEAFF. The chain uses TRBV5-1 and TRBJ1-1, with D unresolved. The CDR3 loop spans 11 amino acids. Trimming took off 3 bases at V and 3 bases at J, with 3 bases between the two ends. Germline CDR1 SGHRS, CDR2 YFSETQ.

This clone was found a few times. The J gene is TRBJ2-5, the V gene TRBV5-1, with 15 nucleotides matching TRBD2. Trimming removed 4 bases from V and 2 bases from J; junction bases left unmatched: 3. The CDR3 covers 16 residues. The germline gives CDR1 SGHRS, CDR2 YFSETQ. The CDR3 bases are TGCGCCAGCAGCCTCGGGACTAGCGGGGGGCAAGAGACCCAGTACTTC. This codes for CASSLGTSGGQETQYF.